The 29 T cell receptor beta chains reported below all come from one sample, sequenced in a study of cytomegalovirus exposure and HLA in healthy donors. The PCR used 60 Vbeta and 13 Jbeta primers. The repertoire was sequenced with immunoSEQ multiplex PCR; TCRdb's copy has only in-frame clones and lacks some. The table shows 110,000 to 150,000 clones, with approximately 80% occurring only once. The sequencing input was PBMCs. The receptors shown here come from a male donor in good health and CMV-seronegative.

The CDR3 bases are TGTGCCAGTAGTATAGGGACAGGGGGATACGACGAGCAGTACTTC. Translation gives CASSIGTGGYDEQYF. The J gene is TRBJ2-7, the V gene TRBV19; 10 bases map to TRBD1. V lost 1 base, J lost 5 bases, and 5 bases stayed unmatched. The germline CDR1 and CDR2 sequences are LNHDA and SQIVND (reference sequence). The CDR3 spans 15 residues.

The V call is TRBV5-1, the J call TRBJ2-3; a possible D gene is TRBD1 (5 bases). V lost 2 bases and J lost 4, with 8 bases in between. This CDR3 comprises 13 residues. Germline assignment: CDR1 SGHRS and CDR2 YFSETQ. The CDR3 is CASSLQAADTQYF. The CDR3 region has the DNA TGCGCCAGCAGCTTACAGGCAGCAGATACGCAGTATTTT.

This chain uses TRBV6-5 with TRBJ2-7; 7 bases map to TRBD2. There are 14 residues in the CDR3. CDR1 MNHEY and CDR2 SVGAGI come from the germline V gene. V was clipped by 0 bases and J by 2 bases; unmatched bases: 1. CDR3 sequence reads: CASSYSAGAYEQYF. The CDR3 DNA reads TGTGCCAGCAGTTACTCCGCGGGAGCCTACGAGCAGTACTTC.

The chain combines TRBV25-1 with TRBJ1-1; maybe TRBD1 (6 bases). Trimming pared 3 bases from V and 3 bases from J, leaving 8 bases between. CDR1 is MGHDK, CDR2 SYGVNS, per germline. The CDR3 spans 13 residues. CDR3 loop: CASSEDRYTEAFF. The CDR3 coding sequence is TGTGCCAGCAGTGAGGACAGATACACTGAAGCTTTCTTT.

The chain links TRBV29-1 to TRBJ2-5; the match to TRBD2 covers 9 bases. The DNA end lines up better with TRBJ2-7; the J call may be wrong. The CDR3 runs 16 residues. Germline V lookup: CDR1 SQVTM, CDR2 ANQGSEA. CDR3 in DNA: TGCAGCGTTGAAGAGGCCCTTAGCGGGAGATTTAACGAGCAGTACTTC. Translated, it gives CSVEEALSGRFNEQYF.

The rearrangement uses TRBV5-1 and TRBJ1-3, with TRBD1 matching over 9 bases. CDR1 is SGHRS and CDR2 is YFSETQ in the germline V gene. This CDR3 contains 16 residues. The trim removed 0 bases at V and 4 bases at J, leaving 5 bases unmatched. CDR3 nucleotide sequence: TGCGCCAGCAGCTTGGCCGGGGGACAGGGCGGAAACACCATATATTTT. This codes for CASSLAGGQGGNTIYF. Using reference TRBV5-1 and TRBJ1-3 for the parts outside the CDR3, the full variable domain is KAGVTQTPRYLIKTRGQQVTLSCSPISGHRSVSWYQQTPGQGLQFLFEYFSETQRNKGNFPGRFSGRQFSNSRSEMNVSTLELGDSALYLCASSLAGGQGGNTIYFGEGSWLTVV.

This rearrangement joins TRBV5-6 to TRBJ2-3; 7 bases fit TRBD1. CDR1 SGHDT and CDR2 YYEEEE come from the germline V gene. V dropped 3 bases and J dropped 0; count of bases not matched to a gene: 4. This CDR3 is 15 amino acids long. The CDR3 region has the DNA TGTGCCAGCAGCTGGGGACAGACTAGCACAGATACGCAGTATTTT. Protein product: CASSWGQTSTDTQYF.

The V call is TRBV7-2, the J call TRBJ2-7; no clear D. From germline, CDR1 is SGHTA and CDR2 FQGNSA. The V and J ends lost 4 bases and 1 base respectively, with 5 bases between them. The length of the CDR3 is 12 residues. CDR3 sequence reads: CASSSSSYEQYF. CDR3 bases: TGTGCCAGCAGCTCCAGTTCCTACGAGCAGTACTTC.

The chain combines TRBV2 with TRBJ1-6; no clear D. The V end lost 8 bases, the J end lost 8 bases, and 13 bases lay between the germline ends. The CDR3 has 13 residues. From germline, CDR1 is SNHLY and CDR2 FYNNEI. This chain's CDR3 is CASLRHRDSPLHF. In DNA form, the CDR3 reads TGTGCCAGCCTTAGACATCGCGATTCACCCCTCCACTTT.

Remarks on this clone: At one end the junction does not follow the germline gene, possibly because of a read error. This rearrangement joins TRBV7-8 to TRBJ2-4; 7 nucleotides match TRBD2. Germline CDR1 reads SGHVS; CDR2 reads FQNEAQ. This CDR3 contains 16 residues. The DNA for the CDR3 is TGTGCCAGCAGCGCCCGCCGGGGTCAGCGGGAAAACAGTCAGTACTTC. Its protein product is CASSARRGQRENSQYF.

The chain joins TRBV7-9 to TRBJ2-7; no firm D call. There are 15 residues in the CDR3. V lost 0 bases to trimming and J lost 7 bases, with 16 bases between them. Germline values: CDR1 SEHNR, CDR2 FQNEAQ (reference sequence). The CDR3 DNA follows: TGTGCCAGCAGCTTAGCTCCGGGTCTTCTTCTGGAGCAGTACTTC. Protein: CASSLAPGLLLEQYF.

The chain has TRBV5-1 and TRBJ2-7; TRBD1 agrees at 11 bases. CDR3 length equals 16 residues. Trimming cost V 0 bases and J 5 bases; bases outside gene matches: 7. Looked up from germline, CDR1 is SGHRS and CDR2 is YFSETQ. The DNA for the CDR3 is TGCGCCAGCAGCTTGGACGGACAGGGGGCCTTAGACGAGCAGTACTTC. It yields the protein CASSLDGQGALDEQYF.

V gene TRBV7-9 combines with J gene TRBJ2-3; TRBD2 matches 10 bases. Germline CDR1 reads SEHNR; CDR2 reads FQNEAQ (reference sequence). J was trimmed by 1 base and V by 1 base; bases with no gene match: 2. The CDR3 covers 16 residues. CDR3 in DNA: TGTGCCAGCAGCTTAGAAGCGGGGGGGGGCACAGATACGCAGTATTTT. It translates to CASSLEAGGGTDTQYF.

The rearrangement uses TRBV10-2 and TRBJ2-7, with TRBD1 identical over 8 bases. CDR1 and CDR2 (germline): WSHSY, SAAADI. CDR3 length: 13 amino acids. V was clipped by 6 bases and J by 1 base; unmatched bases: 2. The CDR3: CASSRDRSYEQYF. The CDR3 DNA follows: TGCGCCAGCAGCCGGGACAGGTCCTACGAGCAGTACTTC.

The chain has TRBV5-1 and TRBJ2-5; 11 bases map to TRBD2. The J call is uncertain, as TRBJ2-7 better fits the DNA end. The germline V gene encodes CDR1 SGHRS and CDR2 YFSETQ. This CDR3 contains 14 residues. This CDR3 reads CASKLAGGAYEQYF. In DNA, the CDR3 is TGCGCCAGCAAGCTAGCGGGGGGCGCCTACGAGCAGTACTTC.

As concerns this clone: This sample also contains other DNA sequences that code for the same CDR3. V and J are TRBV19 and TRBJ1-1, with D possibly TRBD1 on 5 matching bases. The CDR3 contains 12 residues. Per germline, CDR1 LNHDA and CDR2 SQIVND (reference sequence). The ends were cut back, 3 bases at V and 4 bases at J, with 6 bases in the middle. The CDR3 sequence: CASSMGGTEAFF. DNA of the CDR3: TGTGCCAGTAGTATGGGGGGCACTGAAGCTTTCTTT.

This clone turned up a few times. This sequence joins TRBV19 and TRBJ2-2; perhaps TRBD1 as D (6 bases). The CDR3 consists of 16 residues. Germline lookup yields CDR1 LNHDA and CDR2 SQIVND (reference sequence). V gave up 3 bases and J gave up 7 bases, with 18 bases separating them. In DNA, the CDR3 is TGTGCCAGTAGTATTGATTCCCTACCAGGGGACGGGGAGCTGTTTTTT. As protein: CASSIDSLPGDGELFF.

There are a few counts of this clone. The genes are TRBV4-2 and TRBJ1-5; D possibly corresponds to TRBD1 (5 bases). V shed 3 bases and J shed 8 bases, with 20 bases lying between them. Germline V gene data show CDR1 as LGHNA and CDR2 as YNFKEQ. The CDR3 is 16 residues long. This CDR3 is CASSQETGGKGEPQHF. The CDR3 nucleotides read TGTGCCAGCAGCCAGGAAACGGGGGGTAAAGGGGAGCCCCAGCATTTT.

The V gene is TRBV19, the J gene TRBJ2-1, with D perhaps matching TRBD2 (5 bases). Germline V lookup: CDR1 LNHDA, CDR2 SQIVND (reference sequence). Between the trimmed V and J ends, which lost 8 bases and 7 bases, there was a span of 15 bases. This CDR3 spans 13 amino acids. The CDR3 spells CASCDGEQNEQFF. In DNA form, the CDR3 reads TGTGCCAGTTGTGACGGGGAACAAAATGAGCAGTTCTTC.

The chain joins TRBV7-6 to TRBJ1-3; 12 bases fit TRBD1. Germline-derived CDR1 and CDR2 are SGHVS and FNYEAQ. The CDR3 has 16 residues. Trimming at V came to 3 bases and at J to 1 base, leaving 1 base not matched to a gene. In DNA, the CDR3 is TGTGCCAGCAGCTTGGGACAGGGGGCTTCTGGAAACACCATATATTTT. Translation: CASSLGQGASGNTIYF.

This clone showed up just a few times. For the CDR3, the DNA is TGTGCCAGCAGAGCCCTTTGGGAGCAGTACTTC. This encodes CASRALWEQYF. The chain has TRBV7-6 and TRBJ2-7; D gene ambiguous. CDR3 size: 11 residues. Per germline, CDR1 SGHVS and CDR2 FNYEAQ. The V end was cut by 6 bases, the J end by 7 bases, with 10 bases between. Using reference TRBV7-6 and TRBJ2-7 for the parts outside the CDR3, the full variable domain is GAGVSQSPRYKVTKRGQDVALRCDPISGHVSLYWYRQALGQGPEFLTYFNYEAQQDKSGLPNDRFSAERPEGSISTLTIQRTEQRDSAMYRCASRALWEQYFGPGTRLTVT.

This clone came up a few times. The rearrangement joins TRBV18 to TRBJ1-6; tentatively, D is TRBD1 (5 bases). V lost 5 bases and J lost 9, with 20 bases in between. Germline lookup yields CDR1 KGHSH and CDR2 LQKENI. This CDR3 has 16 residues. Here the CDR3 DNA reads TGTGCCAGCTCATCTGACAGTTTGTTGTCTGGTTCACCCCTCCACTTT. It is translated as CASSSDSLLSGSPLHF.

The V call is TRBV19, the J call TRBJ1-2; TRBD1 aligns across 8 bases. V dropped 3 bases and J dropped 4; count of bases not matched to a gene: 1. The CDR3 contains 13 residues. The V gene's germline CDR1 is LNHDA and CDR2 SQIVND (reference sequence). In DNA, the CDR3 is TGTGCCAGTAGTATTGACAGGGGCTATGGCTACACCTTC. Translated, it gives CASSIDRGYGYTF.

CDR3 protein: CASSESILLAYEQYF. Written as DNA, the CDR3 is TGCGCCAGCAGTGAGTCGATACTTCTAGCCTACGAGCAGTACTTC. This chain connects TRBV10-2 to TRBJ2-7, with D hard to call. The germline CDR1 and CDR2 sequences are WSHSY and SAAADI. Trimming took 0 bases from V and 2 from J, leaving 11 bases between them. The CDR3 loop spans 15 amino acids.

About this clone itself: Sequence at one end of the junction differs from germline and may be a read error. The chain uses TRBV7-9 and TRBJ2-7; 10 positions match TRBD2. CDR1 SEHNR and CDR2 FQNEAQ come from the germline V gene (reference sequence). This CDR3 has 19 residues. CDR3 sequence: CSSSPISAPSGSHPYEQYF. The CDR3 DNA follows: TGTTCCAGCAGCCCAATCAGTGCTCCTAGCGGGAGCCACCCCTACGAGCAGTACTTC.

Concerning this clone: The same CDR3 arises from other DNA sequences in this sample as well. V usage is TRBV9 and J usage is TRBJ2-3, with 9 bases aligning to TRBD2. The germline V gene has CDR1 SGDLS and CDR2 YYNGEE. The V gene end was trimmed by 0 bases and the J gene end by 3 bases; junction bases not matched to a gene: 2. The CDR3 has 15 residues. The CDR3 sequence: CASSVASGVTDTQYF. In DNA form, the CDR3 reads TGTGCCAGCAGCGTAGCTAGCGGGGTTACAGATACGCAGTATTTT.

The chain couples TRBV19 to TRBJ2-7; 9 bases match TRBD1. V lost 3 bases and J lost 5; bases outside the gene matches: 5. This CDR3 comprises 14 residues. Germline assignment: CDR1 LNHDA and CDR2 SQIVND (reference sequence). The CDR3 DNA reads TGTGCCAGTAGTATGGGGACAGGGAGCCACGAGCAGTACTTC. Protein product: CASSMGTGSHEQYF. The entire variable domain, with the rest obtained from reference TRBV19 and TRBJ2-7, is as follows: DGGITQSPKYLFRKEGQNVTLSCEQNLNHDAMYWYRQDPGQGLRLIYYSQIVNDFQKGDIAEGYSVSREKKESFPLTVTSAQKNPTAFYLCASSMGTGSHEQYFGPGTRLTVT.

The chain couples TRBV5-1 to TRBJ1-1, with TRBD1 matching over 9 bases. Trimming removed 2 bases from V and 4 bases from J; junction bases left unmatched: 9. Germline lookup yields CDR1 SGHRS and CDR2 YFSETQ. CDR3 size: 16 residues. This chain's CDR3 is CASSFSTGGSGTEAFF. CDR3 DNA sequence: TGCGCCAGCAGCTTCTCGACAGGGGGGAGTGGCACTGAAGCTTTCTTT.

The V call is TRBV19, the J call TRBJ1-1; 7 nucleotides align to TRBD1. Germline lookup yields CDR1 LNHDA and CDR2 SQIVND (reference sequence). This CDR3 is built from 17 residues. Germline trimming cut 7 bases from V and 1 base from J; bases unmatched to any gene: 15. CDR3: CASKSGGITPRNTEAFF. The CDR3 DNA reads TGTGCCAGTAAATCAGGGGGAATAACACCCAGGAACACTGAAGCTTTCTTT.